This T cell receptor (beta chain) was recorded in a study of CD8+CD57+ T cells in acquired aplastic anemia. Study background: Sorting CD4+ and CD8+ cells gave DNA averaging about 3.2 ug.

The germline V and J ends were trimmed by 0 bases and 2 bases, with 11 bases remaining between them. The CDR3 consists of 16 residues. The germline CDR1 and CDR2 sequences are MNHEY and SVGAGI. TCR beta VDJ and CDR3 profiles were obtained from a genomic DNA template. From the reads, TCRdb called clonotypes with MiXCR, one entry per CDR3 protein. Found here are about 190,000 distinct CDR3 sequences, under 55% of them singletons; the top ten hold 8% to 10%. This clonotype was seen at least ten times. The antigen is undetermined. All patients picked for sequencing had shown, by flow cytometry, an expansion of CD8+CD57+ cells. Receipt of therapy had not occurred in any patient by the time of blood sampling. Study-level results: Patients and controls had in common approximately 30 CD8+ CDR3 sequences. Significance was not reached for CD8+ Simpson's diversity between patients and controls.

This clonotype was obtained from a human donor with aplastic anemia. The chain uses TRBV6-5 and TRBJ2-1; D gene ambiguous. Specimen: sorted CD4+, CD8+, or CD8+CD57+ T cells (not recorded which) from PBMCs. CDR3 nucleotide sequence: TGTGCCAGCAGTTACTCAGGAACACGGGCCTACAATGAGCAGTTCTTC. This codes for CASSYSGTRAYNEQFF.